A single TCR beta chain is shown here with its context. Its antigen target is currently unknown. Qualities for individual bases were not recorded, and no much larger clone is one base off. These reads were obtained on an Illumina HiSeq 1500. TCRdb reanalyzed the raw reads on its own, using fastp at Q25 for trimming and MiXCR for clone calling, and kept in-frame beta chains. For every CDR3 protein sequence, its rows merge into one entry that carries the most common genes and DNA. The sample has about 920,000 distinct CDR3 sequences on record, more than 25% of them singletons. About 14% of the sample is taken by the ten largest. The data stem from a study of T cell repertoires in cytomegalovirus infection (dated by TCRdb to between 2018 and 2020). As for the study more broadly: Recently identified HLA-C-restricted CMV epitopes, whose presentation resists viral immunomodulation, were targeted by peptide stimulations together with well-studied HLA-B-restricted epitopes. Because public TCR beta signatures pointed to carriage of CMV infection together with the matching HLA type, the HLA type of each donor mattered for the analysis.

Broad study findings and their caveats: The ex vivo response was dominated by HLA-C-restricted CMV-specific TCR beta clonotypes, and the single most frequent clonotype in two of eight donors was supplied by these HLA-C-restricted clonotypes. In both this cohort and an independent cohort of some 350 donors, the cumulative frequency of public TCR beta family members distinguished carriers of CMV infection plus the relevant HLA type.

The germline V gene encodes CDR1 SNHLY and CDR2 FYNNEI. V is pared back by 5 bases and J by 6 bases, with 17 bases lying between the germline termini. Spanning cysteine to phenylalanine, the CDR3 consists of 14 amino acids. Of all the DNA, just the CDR3 is kept, 42 bases in frame from base 1. The sample's treatment or condition label, in plain terms: in vitro stimulation with specific CMV peptide epitopes to enrich CMV-specific T cells. The V and J segments used are TRBV2 and TRBJ2-7, with the D segment possibly TRBD1 or TRBD2, each aligning over 5 bases. This specimen was cultured CD8+ T cells from PBMCs, taken from culture after CMV antigen stimulation. The origin of this receptor is a human donor in good health (CMV status not recorded). Some clones in this sample may be carry-over from other donors' samples. The CDR3 region: CASSQDSLLAEQYF. The DNA reads TGTGCCAGCAGTCAAGACAGCCTCCTAGCCGAGCAGTACTTC.